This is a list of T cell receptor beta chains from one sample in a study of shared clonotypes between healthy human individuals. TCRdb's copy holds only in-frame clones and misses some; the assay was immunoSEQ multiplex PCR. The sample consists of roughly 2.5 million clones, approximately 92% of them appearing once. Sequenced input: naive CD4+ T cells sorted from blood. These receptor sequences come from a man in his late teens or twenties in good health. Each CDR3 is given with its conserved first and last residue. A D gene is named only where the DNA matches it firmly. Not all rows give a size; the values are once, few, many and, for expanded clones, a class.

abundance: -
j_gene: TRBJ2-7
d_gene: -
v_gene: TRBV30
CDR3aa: CAWSDGRASDEQYF
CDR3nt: TGTGCCTGGAGTGATGGGCGGGCGTCAGACGAGCAGTACTTC

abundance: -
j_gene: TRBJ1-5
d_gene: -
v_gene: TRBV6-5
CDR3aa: CASSRVSNQPQHF
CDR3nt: TGTGCCAGCAGTAGGGTTAGCAATCAGCCCCAGCATTTT

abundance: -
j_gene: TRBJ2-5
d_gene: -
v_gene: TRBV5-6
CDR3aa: CASSPRQAGTQYF
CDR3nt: TGTGCCAGCAGCCCCAGACAGGCGGGGACCCAGTACTTC

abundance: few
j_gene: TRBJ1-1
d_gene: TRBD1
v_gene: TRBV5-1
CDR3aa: CASSLQGGNTEAFF
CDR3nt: TGCGCCAGCAGCTTACAGGGGGGGAACACTGAAGCTTTCTTT

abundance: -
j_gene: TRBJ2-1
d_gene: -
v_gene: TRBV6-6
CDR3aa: CASSTLGGKIYNEQFF
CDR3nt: TGTGCCAGCAGCACTCTAGGGGGGAAGATTTACAATGAGCAGTTCTTC

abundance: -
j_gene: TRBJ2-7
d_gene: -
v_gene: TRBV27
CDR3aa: CASSLGWGPYEQYF
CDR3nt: TGTGCCAGCAGTTTAGGGTGGGGCCCCTACGAGCAGTACTTC

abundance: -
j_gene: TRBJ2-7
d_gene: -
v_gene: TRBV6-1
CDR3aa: CASSELSGRDEQYF
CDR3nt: TGTGCCAGCAGTGAATTATCCGGACGAGACGAGCAGTACTTC

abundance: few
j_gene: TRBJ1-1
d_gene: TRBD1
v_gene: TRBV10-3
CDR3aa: CAISIQGPNTEAFF
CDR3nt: TGTGCCATCAGTATACAGGGGCCGAACACTGAAGCTTTCTTT

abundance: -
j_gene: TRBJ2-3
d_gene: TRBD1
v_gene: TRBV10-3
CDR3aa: CAISQGQPTDTQYF
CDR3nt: TGTGCCATCAGCCAGGGACAGCCCACAGATACGCAGTATTTT

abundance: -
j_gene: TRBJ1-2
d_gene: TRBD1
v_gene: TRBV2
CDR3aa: CASSVNRGDYGYTF
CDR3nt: TGTGCCAGCAGTGTCAACAGGGGTGACTATGGCTACACCTTC

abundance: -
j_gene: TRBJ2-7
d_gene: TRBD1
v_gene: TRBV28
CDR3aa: CASSRQGSYEQYF
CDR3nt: TGTGCCAGCAGTCGACAGGGCTCCTACGAGCAGTACTTC

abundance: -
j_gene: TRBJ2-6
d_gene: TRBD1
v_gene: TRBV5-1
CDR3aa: CASSSVGGASGANVLTF
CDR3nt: TGCGCCAGCAGCTCGGTAGGGGGCGCGAGTGGGGCCAACGTCCTGACTTTC

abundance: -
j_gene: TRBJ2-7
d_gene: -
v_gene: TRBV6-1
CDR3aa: CASSEVGGSYEQYF
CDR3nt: TGTGCCAGCAGTGAAGTAGGCGGATCCTACGAGCAGTACTTC

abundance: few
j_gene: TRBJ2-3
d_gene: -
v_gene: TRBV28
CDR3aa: CASSLLSTDTQYF
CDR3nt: TGTGCCAGCAGTTTACTGAGCACAGATACGCAGTATTTT

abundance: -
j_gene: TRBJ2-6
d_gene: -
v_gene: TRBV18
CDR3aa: CASSPPTSTGANVLTF
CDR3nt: TGTGCCAGCTCACCACCGACATCGACTGGGGCCAACGTCCTGACTTTC

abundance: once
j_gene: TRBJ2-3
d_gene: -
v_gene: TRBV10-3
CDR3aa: CAISTTDTQYF
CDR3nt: TGTGCCATCAGCACCACAGATACGCAGTATTTT

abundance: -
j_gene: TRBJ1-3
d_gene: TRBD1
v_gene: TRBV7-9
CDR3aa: CASSSGGAGNTIYF
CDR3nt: TGTGCCAGCAGCTCAGGGGGGGCTGGAAACACCATATATTTT

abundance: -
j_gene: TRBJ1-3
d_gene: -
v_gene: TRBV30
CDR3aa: CAWTIWGPSGNTIYF
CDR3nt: TGTGCCTGGACCATTTGGGGGCCTTCTGGAAACACCATATATTTT

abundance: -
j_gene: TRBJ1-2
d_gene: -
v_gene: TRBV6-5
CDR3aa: CASRQGINYGYTF
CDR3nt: TGTGCCAGCAGGCAGGGCATTAACTATGGCTACACCTTC

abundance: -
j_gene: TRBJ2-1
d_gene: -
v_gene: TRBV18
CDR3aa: CASSPGIRVGDEQFF
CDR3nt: TGTGCCAGCTCACCAGGCATCAGGGTGGGCGATGAGCAGTTCTTC

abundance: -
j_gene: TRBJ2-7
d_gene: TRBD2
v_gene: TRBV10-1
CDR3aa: CASSEWPSGTYEQYF
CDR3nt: TGCGCCAGCAGTGAGTGGCCTAGCGGGACCTACGAGCAGTACTTC

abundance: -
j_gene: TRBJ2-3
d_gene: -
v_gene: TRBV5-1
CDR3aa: CASSLTGSGTDTQYF
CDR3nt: TGCGCCAGCAGCTTGACTGGGAGCGGCACAGATACGCAGTATTTT

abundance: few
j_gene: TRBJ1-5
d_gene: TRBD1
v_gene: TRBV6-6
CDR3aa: CASAEQGNNQPQHF
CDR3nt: TGTGCCAGCGCCGAACAGGGGAACAATCAGCCCCAGCATTTT

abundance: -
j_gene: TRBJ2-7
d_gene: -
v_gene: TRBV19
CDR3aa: CASSQTDKWGVHEQYF
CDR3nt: TGTGCCAGTAGCCAAACGGACAAATGGGGCGTCCACGAGCAGTACTTC

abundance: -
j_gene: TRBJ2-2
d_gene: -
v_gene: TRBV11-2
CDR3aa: CASSSYRGAPTGELFF
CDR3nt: TGTGCCAGCAGCTCCTATAGGGGGGCGCCCACCGGGGAGCTGTTTTTT

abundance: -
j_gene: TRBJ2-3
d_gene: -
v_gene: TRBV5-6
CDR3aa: CASSLISTDTQYF
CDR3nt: TGTGCCAGCAGCTTGATCAGCACAGATACGCAGTATTTT

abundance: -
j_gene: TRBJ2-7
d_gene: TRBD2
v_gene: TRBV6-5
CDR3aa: CASRLTSGGYYEQYF
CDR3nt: TGTGCCAGCAGGCTGACTAGCGGGGGGTACTACGAGCAGTACTTC

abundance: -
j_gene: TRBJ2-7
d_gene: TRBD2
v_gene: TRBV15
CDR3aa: CATSSDSGSYEQYF
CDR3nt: TGTGCCACCAGCAGTGATAGCGGGTCCTACGAGCAGTACTTC

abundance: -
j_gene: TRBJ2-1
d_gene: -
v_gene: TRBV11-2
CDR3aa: CASSLGRGRGAYNEQFF
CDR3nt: TGTGCCAGCAGCTTAGGGAGGGGCAGGGGGGCCTACAATGAGCAGTTCTTC

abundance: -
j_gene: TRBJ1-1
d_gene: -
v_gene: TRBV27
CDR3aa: CASTNQANTEAFF
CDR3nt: TGTGCCAGCACAAACCAGGCCAACACTGAAGCTTTCTTT

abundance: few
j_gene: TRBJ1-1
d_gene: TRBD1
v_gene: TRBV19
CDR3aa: CASTSPGTGNTEAFF
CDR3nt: TGTGCCAGTACCAGTCCCGGGACAGGGAACACTGAAGCTTTCTTT

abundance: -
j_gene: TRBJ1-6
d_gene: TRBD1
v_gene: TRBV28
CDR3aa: CASSLYPPGRPGGSYNSPLHF
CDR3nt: TGTGCCAGCAGTTTATACCCCCCCGGGCGCCCAGGGGGCTCCTATAATTCACCCCTCCACTTT

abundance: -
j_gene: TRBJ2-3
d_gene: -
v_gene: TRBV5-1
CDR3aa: CAGAQTATDTQYF
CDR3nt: TGCGCCGGAGCCCAGACCGCCACAGATACGCAGTATTTT

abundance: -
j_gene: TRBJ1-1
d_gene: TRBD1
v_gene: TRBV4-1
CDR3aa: CASSQVRTGGLIGNTEAFF
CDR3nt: TGCGCCAGCAGCCAAGTTCGCACAGGGGGGCTTATTGGGAACACTGAAGCTTTCTTT

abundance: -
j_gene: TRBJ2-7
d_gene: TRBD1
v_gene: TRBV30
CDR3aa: CAWRAGGAGEQYF
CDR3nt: TGTGCCTGGAGAGCAGGGGGAGCCGGCGAGCAGTACTTC

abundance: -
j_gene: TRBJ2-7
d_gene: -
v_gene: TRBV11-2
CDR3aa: CASSILRYEQYF
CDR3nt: TGTGCCAGCAGCATCCTTCGGTACGAGCAGTACTTC

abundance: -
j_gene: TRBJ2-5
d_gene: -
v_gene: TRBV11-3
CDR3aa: CASSQGGLLGGSSKETQYF
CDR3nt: TGTGCCAGCAGTCAAGGGGGACTTCTCGGGGGATCTTCAAAAGAGACCCAGTACTTC

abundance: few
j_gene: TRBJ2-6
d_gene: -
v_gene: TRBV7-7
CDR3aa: CASVPQSRANVLTF
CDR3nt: TGTGCCAGCGTGCCACAAAGTCGGGCCAACGTCCTGACTTTC

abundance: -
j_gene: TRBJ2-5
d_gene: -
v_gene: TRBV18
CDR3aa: CASSPNGGQETQYF
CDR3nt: TGTGCCAGCTCACCAAATGGAGGCCAAGAGACCCAGTACTTC

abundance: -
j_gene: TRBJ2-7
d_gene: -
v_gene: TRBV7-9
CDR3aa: CASSLGERVTYEQYF
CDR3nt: TGTGCCAGCAGTCTAGGAGAGAGGGTTACCTACGAGCAGTACTTC

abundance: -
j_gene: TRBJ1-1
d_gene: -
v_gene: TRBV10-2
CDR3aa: CASSEGGRTEAFF
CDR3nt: TGCGCCAGCAGTGAGGGGGGAAGAACTGAAGCTTTCTTT